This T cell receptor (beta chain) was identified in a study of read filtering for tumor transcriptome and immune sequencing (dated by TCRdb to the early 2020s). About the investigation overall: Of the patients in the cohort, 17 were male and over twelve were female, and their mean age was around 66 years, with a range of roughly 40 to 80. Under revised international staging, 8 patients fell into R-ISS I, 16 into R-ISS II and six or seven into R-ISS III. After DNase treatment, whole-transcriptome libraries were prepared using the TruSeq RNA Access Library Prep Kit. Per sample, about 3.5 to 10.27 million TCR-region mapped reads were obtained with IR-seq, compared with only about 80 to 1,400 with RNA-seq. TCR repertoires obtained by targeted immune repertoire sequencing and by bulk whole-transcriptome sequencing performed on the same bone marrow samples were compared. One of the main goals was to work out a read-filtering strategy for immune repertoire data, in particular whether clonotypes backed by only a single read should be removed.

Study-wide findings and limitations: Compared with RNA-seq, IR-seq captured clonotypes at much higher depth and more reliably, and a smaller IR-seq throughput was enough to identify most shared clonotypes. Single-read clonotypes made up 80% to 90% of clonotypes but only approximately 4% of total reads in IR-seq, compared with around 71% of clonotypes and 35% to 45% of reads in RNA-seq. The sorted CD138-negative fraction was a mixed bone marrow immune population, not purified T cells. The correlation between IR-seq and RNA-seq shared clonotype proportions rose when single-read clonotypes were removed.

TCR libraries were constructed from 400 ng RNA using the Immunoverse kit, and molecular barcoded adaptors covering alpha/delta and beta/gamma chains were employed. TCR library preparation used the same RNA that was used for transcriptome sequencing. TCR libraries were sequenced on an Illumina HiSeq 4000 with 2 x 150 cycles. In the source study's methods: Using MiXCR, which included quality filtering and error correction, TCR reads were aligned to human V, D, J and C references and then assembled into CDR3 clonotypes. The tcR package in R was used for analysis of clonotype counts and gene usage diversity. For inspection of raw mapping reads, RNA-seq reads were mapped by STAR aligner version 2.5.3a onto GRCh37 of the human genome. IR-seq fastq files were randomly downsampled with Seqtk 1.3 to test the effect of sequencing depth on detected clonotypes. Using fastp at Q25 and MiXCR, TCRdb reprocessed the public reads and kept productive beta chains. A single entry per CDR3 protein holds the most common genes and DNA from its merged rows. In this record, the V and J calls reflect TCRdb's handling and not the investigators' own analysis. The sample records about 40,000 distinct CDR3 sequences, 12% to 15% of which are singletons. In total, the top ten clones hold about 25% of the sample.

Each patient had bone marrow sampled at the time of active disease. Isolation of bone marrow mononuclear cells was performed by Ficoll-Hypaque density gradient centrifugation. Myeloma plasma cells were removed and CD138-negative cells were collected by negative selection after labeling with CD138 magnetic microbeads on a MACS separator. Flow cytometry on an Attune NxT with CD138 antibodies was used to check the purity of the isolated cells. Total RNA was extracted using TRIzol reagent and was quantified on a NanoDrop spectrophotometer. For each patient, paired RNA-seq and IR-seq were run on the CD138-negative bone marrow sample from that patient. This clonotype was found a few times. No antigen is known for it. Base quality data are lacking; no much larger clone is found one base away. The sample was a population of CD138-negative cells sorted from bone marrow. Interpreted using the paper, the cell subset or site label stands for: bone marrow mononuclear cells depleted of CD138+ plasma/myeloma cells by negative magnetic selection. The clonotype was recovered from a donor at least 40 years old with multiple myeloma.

The DNA reads as follows: TGCAGTGCTAGAGTACCCGATACAGGCAACCGAGGCTACACCTTC. It translates to CSARVPDTGNRGYTF. Here the chain combines TRBV20-1 and TRBJ1-2, and perhaps TRBD1 as D gene, on 5 matching bases. According to the germline V gene (reference sequence), CDR1 reads DFQATT and CDR2 reads SNEGSKA. The V end loses 1 base and the J end loses 8 bases, and a stretch of 20 bases separates them. The CDR3 contains 15 residues, cysteine and phenylalanine counted. Just CDR3 DNA is preserved here, 45 bases in frame from base 1.